Here is one TCR beta chain with its context. The antigen is undetermined. This sample is part of a study of T cell repertoires in cytomegalovirus infection. As for the study in general: The authors relied on CMV epitopes, both recently identified HLA-C-restricted and well-studied HLA-B-restricted. CMV infection together with matching HLA type was indicated by public TCR beta signatures. Study observations and caveats: Ex vivo responses were dominated by HLA-C-restricted CMV-specific TCR beta clonotypes.

TCRdb independently ran MiXCR on the reads; one entry per CDR3 protein. The sample yields 100,000 to 150,000 distinct CDR3 sequences, 32% seen once. This clonotype was sampled from a human donor in good health (CMV status not recorded). Some clones in this sample may be carry-over from other donors' samples. This material consisted of CD8+ T cells from cultured PBMCs, taken from culture after CMV antigen stimulation.

The CDR3 here is CASSVSGGSYNEQFF. The CDR3 bases are TGCGCCAGCAGCGTTAGCGGGGGATCCTACAATGAGCAGTTCTTC. The V and J genes are TRBV5-1 and TRBJ2-1; 9 positions match TRBD2. Germline V gene sequence: CDR1 SGHRS, CDR2 YFSETQ. The CDR3 runs to 15 residues. V dropped 4 bases and J dropped 1; count of bases not matched to a gene: 3.